This entry lists 18 T cell receptor beta chains sequenced from one sample in a study of T-cell memory formation after mild COVID-19. In TCRdb, the 5' RACE reads were re-called with MiXCR into one record per CDR3 protein. This table holds some 190,000 distinct CDR3 sequences, about 17% found once. The sample comprised PBMCs or a T cell subset sorted from them (not recorded which). The receptors derive from an adult woman who had mild COVID-19 (a few samples of this study predate the infection). Cell type and time point are not known.

This rearrangement joins TRBV20-1 to TRBJ2-3; possibly TRBD2 for D (5 bases). Germline V gene lookup returns CDR1 DFQATT and CDR2 SNEGSKA (reference sequence). There are 16 residues in the CDR3. With 3 bases removed from V and 2 bases from J, the gap between germline ends came to 18 bases. The CDR3 DNA follows: TGCAGTGCTAGCCCCGTACTAGAGCCCCACACAGATACGCAGTATTTT. It translates to CSASPVLEPHTDTQYF.

This clonotype was seen repeatedly, ten times or more. The J gene is TRBJ2-3, the V gene TRBV12-3 or TRBV12-4; D not certain. This CDR3 is 11 amino acids long. The ends were cut back, 4 bases at V and 2 bases at J, with 1 base in the middle. This CDR3 reads CASSYTDTQYF. The CDR3 nucleotides are TGTGCCAGCAGTTACACAGATACGCAGTATTTT.

This chain joins TRBV7-2 and TRBJ2-5, with TRBD2 as a possible D gene (5 bases). This CDR3 has 13 residues. Germline lookup yields CDR1 SGHTA and CDR2 FQGNSA. The V gene lost 4 bases and the J gene lost 5 bases, with 11 bases spanning the gap. The CDR3 region is CASSWGEQETQYF. The CDR3 nucleotides are TGTGCCAGCAGCTGGGGAGAACAGGAGACCCAGTACTTC. Filled out from reference TRBV7-2 and TRBJ2-5, the complete variable domain reads GAGVSQSPSNKVTEKGKDVELRCDPISGHTALYWYRQSLGQGLEFLIYFQGNSAPDKSGLPSDRFSAERTGGSVSTLTIQRTQQEDSAVYLCASSWGEQETQYFGPGTRLLVL.

Only a few counts were recorded for this clonotype. CDR3 nucleotides: TGTGCCACCAGTGATTTCAACCGGGACAGGAGGGATGAGCAGTTCTTC. Translation: CATSDFNRDRRDEQFF. The V gene is TRBV24-1, the J gene TRBJ2-1, with 8 bases matching TRBD1. The CDR3 sequence is 16 residues long. Germline V gene sequence: CDR1 KGHDR, CDR2 SFDVKD. Trimming at V came to 1 base and at J to 8 bases, leaving 9 bases not matched to a gene.

The sample holds many counts of this clonotype. This chain uses TRBV7-2 with TRBJ2-3; D is unresolved. CDR1 and CDR2 (germline): SGHTA, FQGNSA. V was pared by 1 base and J by 6 bases, with 11 bases between. The CDR3 spans 14 residues. The CDR3 DNA is TGTGCCAGCAGCTTAGGCTTGGGGTGGGATACGCAGTATTTT. It is translated as CASSLGLGWDTQYF. Combining the CDR3 with reference TRBV7-2 and TRBJ2-3 gives the whole variable domain GAGVSQSPSNKVTEKGKDVELRCDPISGHTALYWYRQSLGQGLEFLIYFQGNSAPDKSGLPSDRFSAERTGGSVSTLTIQRTQQEDSAVYLCASSLGLGWDTQYFGPGTRLTVL.

The chain uses TRBV27 and TRBJ1-2, with 9 bases matching TRBD1. From germline, CDR1 is MNHEY and CDR2 SMNVEV (reference sequence). V lost 4 bases and J lost 6; bases outside the gene matches: 15. The CDR3 sequence is 17 residues long. The CDR3 region has the DNA TGTGCCAGCAGTTCCTCCTTTGGACAGGGGTCTGAGCATGGCTACACCTTC. Its protein product is CASSSSFGQGSEHGYTF.

There are a few counts of this clonotype. V is TRBV15 and J is TRBJ2-7; TRBD1 aligns across 7 bases. There are 13 residues in the CDR3. Unmatched junction bases numbered 6, after V lost 4 bases and J lost 6 bases. Germline-derived CDR1 and CDR2 are LNHNV and YYDKDF (reference sequence). The CDR3 sequence: CATSNSAGGEQYF. CDR3 DNA: TGTGCCACCAGCAATAGTGCAGGGGGCGAGCAGTACTTC.

As regards this clonotype: The junction and the germline gene differ at one end; a read error may be behind it. This chain uses TRBV6-4 with TRBJ1-2; tentative D call: TRBD1 (5 bases). The CDR3 sequence is 12 residues long. Germline V gene sequence: CDR1 MRHNA, CDR2 SNTAGT. This CDR3 is CASSDRGYGYNF. CDR3 sequence (DNA): TGTGCCAGCAGTGACAGGGGATATGGCTACAACTTC.

This clonotype turned up a few times. The chain employs TRBV30 and TRBJ2-2; no reliable D call. In germline, CDR1 is GTSNPN, CDR2 SVGIG (reference sequence). The V end was cut by 2 bases, the J end by 5 bases, with 15 bases between. The CDR3 has 15 amino acids. The CDR3 DNA is TGTGCCTGGAGTAGGACCGTTCTGAAGACCGGGGAGCTGTTTTTT. Residues: CAWSRTVLKTGELFF.

This clonotype has just a few counts. The chain employs TRBV5-6 and TRBJ2-7; 7 nucleotides agree with TRBD2. Germline CDR1 is SGHDT and CDR2 is YYEEEE. Trimming removed 2 bases from V and 3 bases from J; junction bases left unmatched: 11. The CDR3 sequence is 16 residues long. The CDR3 protein is CASSLLRSGSIYEQYF. Written as DNA, the CDR3 is TGTGCCAGCAGCTTACTCCGTAGCGGGTCCATCTACGAGCAGTACTTC. Together with reference TRBV5-6 and TRBJ2-7, the CDR3 gives the full variable domain: DAGVTQSPTHLIKTRGQQVTLRCSPKSGHDTVSWYQQALGQGPQFIFQYYEEEERQRGNFPDRFSGHQFPNYSSELNVNALLLGDSALYLCASSLLRSGSIYEQYFGPGTRLTVT.

The gene calls are TRBV5-1 and TRBJ2-2, with 10 bases matching TRBD2. The CDR3 spans 18 residues. The V segment lost 0 bases and the J segment 7 bases; nucleotides outside the gene matches: 12. Germline values: CDR1 SGHRS, CDR2 YFSETQ. The DNA for the CDR3 is TGCGCCAGCAGCTTGGCCGGCAAGCTAGCGGGAGCCCACGGGGAGCTGTTTTTT. The encoded protein is CASSLAGKLAGAHGELFF.

This clonotype was seen a few times. This chain connects TRBV3-1 to TRBJ2-1; TRBD2 aligns across 9 bases. The CDR3 length is 13 residues. Per the germline V gene, CDR1 is LGHDT and CDR2 is YNNKEL (reference sequence). J gave up 14 bases and V 0 bases, and 5 bases lay outside the gene matches. CDR3 DNA sequence: TGTGCCAGCAGCCAAGATGTTTTAGCGGGGGAGTTCTTC. This encodes CASSQDVLAGEFF.

The sample holds a few counts of this clonotype. The chain couples TRBV4-1 to TRBJ2-5; D is possibly TRBD2 (6 bases). From germline, CDR1 is MGHRA and CDR2 YSYEKL. Trimming stripped 3 bases from V and 6 bases from J, with 17 bases between. The CDR3 runs to 15 residues. CDR3 amino acids: CASSQVGRGEKTQYF. The DNA for the CDR3 is TGCGCCAGCAGCCAGGTTGGGCGGGGAGAAAAGACCCAGTACTTC.

V usage is TRBV7-2 and J usage is TRBJ1-5; D is unclear. The ends were cut back, 2 bases at V and 7 bases at J, with 9 bases in the middle. The CDR3 consists of 13 residues. Germline loops: CDR1 SGHTA, CDR2 FQGNSA. This CDR3 is CASSLRGTQPQHF. As DNA, the CDR3 is TGTGCCAGCAGCTTAAGAGGAACCCAGCCCCAGCATTTT.

This clonotype has just a few counts. V gene TRBV19 combines with J gene TRBJ2-2; no definite D call. The CDR3 loop spans 14 amino acids. V lost 6 bases, J lost 5 bases, and 13 bases lay in between. Germline lookup yields CDR1 LNHDA and CDR2 SQIVND (reference sequence). For the CDR3, the DNA is TGTGCCAGTAGGAGGCCTGGGGAAACCGGGGAGCTGTTTTTT. Translated: CASRRPGETGELFF.

This clonotype was detected only a few times. The V and J genes are TRBV9 and TRBJ2-1; D is unresolved. V lost 2 bases and J 7 bases, leaving 13 bases between the germline ends. The germline V gene encodes CDR1 SGDLS and CDR2 YYNGEE. This CDR3 comprises 14 residues. CDR3 DNA sequence: TGTGCCAGCAGCGTTGGCCCGGACCAGAATGAGCAGTTCTTC. Protein: CASSVGPDQNEQFF.

CDR3 DNA: TGTGCCATCAGTCGGGTGAACACTGAAGCTTTCTTT. The encoded protein is CAISRVNTEAFF. The chain has TRBV10-3 and TRBJ1-1; the D is unclear. The CDR3 length is 12 residues. The germline V gene has CDR1 ENHRY and CDR2 SYGVKD. Trimming removed 5 bases at V and 0 bases at J, with 4 bases between.

This clonotype was detected a few times. The chain employs TRBV28 and TRBJ1-6; D is undetermined. The V end was cut by 8 bases, the J end by 4 bases, with 12 bases between. The V gene's germline CDR1 is MDHEN and CDR2 SYDVKM. The CDR3 has 14 residues. Written as DNA, the CDR3 is TGTGCCAGCGGATCGAGACCATATAATTCACCCCTCCACTTT. This encodes CASGSRPYNSPLHF. Drawing the rest from reference TRBV28 and TRBJ1-6, the complete variable domain is DVKVTQSSRYLVKRTGEKVFLECVQDMDHENMFWYRQDPGLGLRLIYFSYDVKMKEKGDIPEGYSVSREKKERFSLILESASTNQTSMYLCASGSRPYNSPLHFGNGTRLTVT.